The 24 T cell receptor beta chains below come from one sample, sequenced in a study of T cells in Graves' hyperthyroidism and ophthalmopathy. The CDR3 regions of TCR beta were amplified from RNA transcripts. A first-round RT-PCR of the TCR CDR3 used the HTBI primer set. TCRdb independently ran MiXCR on the multiplex PCR reads; one entry per CDR3 protein. The table has 96,000 or so distinct CDR3 sequences, about 51% seen once. Material: blood. Receptors were obtained from a woman in her 40s with Graves' hyperthyroidism.

This clonotype was seen once. A much larger clone sits a single nucleotide away, making a read error possible. The chain employs TRBV11-2 and TRBJ2-2, with D hard to call. The CDR3 contains 13 residues. V lost 5 bases, J lost 5 bases, and 9 bases lay in between. Germline loops: CDR1 SGHAT, CDR2 FQNNGV. The CDR3 DNA reads as TGTGCCAGCAGCCATACAAGGACCGGGGAGCTGTTTTTT. This codes for CASSHTRTGELFF.

This clonotype has just one count. This chain uses TRBV6-2 or TRBV6-3 with TRBJ1-1; D might be TRBD1 (5 bases). V shed 2 bases and J shed 11 bases, with 15 bases lying between them. Germline V lookup: CDR1 MNHEY, CDR2 SVGEGT. The CDR3 is made up of 13 amino acids. CDR3: CASSYLGRREAFF. CDR3 nucleotides: TGTGCCAGCAGTTACCTTGGCCGCAGGGAGGCTTTCTTT.

V and J are TRBV2 and TRBJ2-5; 11 nucleotides align to TRBD2. This CDR3 contains 16 residues. Germline assignment: CDR1 SNHLY and CDR2 FYNNEI. The trim removed 11 bases at V and 0 bases at J, leaving 11 bases unmatched. This chain's CDR3 is CASGSGTSGNQETQYF. As DNA, the CDR3 is TGTGCCTCAGGGTCCGGGACTAGCGGAAACCAAGAGACCCAGTACTTC.

V and J are TRBV7-9 and TRBJ2-7; D unresolved. CDR3 length: 12 residues. Germline CDR1 and CDR2: SEHNR and FQNEAQ (reference sequence). V lost 3 bases and J 7 bases, leaving 10 bases between the germline ends. DNA for the CDR3: TGTGCCAGCAGCTTCCGAGCGAGGGAGCAGTACTTC. It specifies CASSFRAREQYF. Filled out from reference TRBV7-9 and TRBJ2-7, the complete variable domain reads DTGVSQNPRHKITKRGQNVTFRCDPISEHNRLYWYRQTLGQGPEFLTYFQNEAQLEKSRLLSDRFSAERPKGSFSTLEIQRTEQGDSAMYLCASSFRAREQYFGPGTRLTVT.

This clonotype was observed many times. The V call is TRBV10-2, the J call TRBJ2-6; 7 bases match TRBD1. V gave up 6 bases and J gave up 0 bases; unmatched junction bases: 8. The germline V gene encodes CDR1 WSHSY and CDR2 SAAADI. The CDR3 length is 17 residues. The CDR3 nucleotides read TGCGCCAGCAGCCTCGGGACAGAAAGCTCTGGGGCCAACGTCCTGACTTTC. This encodes CASSLGTESSGANVLTF.

The chain carries TRBV5-1 and TRBJ1-2; 8 bases are shared with TRBD1. The germline gives CDR1 SGHRS, CDR2 YFSETQ. The V and J ends lost 2 bases and 6 bases, in that order; junction bases with no gene match: 9. The CDR3 consists of 15 residues. CDR3 region: CASSFTDRAADGYTF. For the CDR3, the DNA is TGCGCCAGCAGCTTCACGGACAGGGCTGCGGATGGCTACACCTTC.

This clonotype was seen a few times. The rearrangement uses TRBV4-1 and TRBJ2-7; 8 nucleotides agree with TRBD1. J was trimmed by 2 bases and V by 4 bases; bases with no gene match: 7. CDR1 is MGHRA, CDR2 YSYEKL, per germline. The CDR3 contains 15 residues. CDR3 loop: CASSLDRGSPYEQYF. The CDR3 coding sequence is TGCGCCAGCAGCCTCGACAGGGGATCCCCCTACGAGCAGTACTTC.

Concerning this clonotype: Being one base from a much bigger clone, this may be a read error. The chain carries TRBV7-3 and TRBJ1-1, with TRBD1 identical over 7 bases. The CDR3 length is 15 residues. Germline V gives CDR1 SGHTA, CDR2 FQGTGA. The CDR3 DNA reads TGCGCCAGCAGCCAATCACCGACAGGGCGGACTGAAGCTTTCTTT. Translated, it gives CASSQSPTGRTEAFF.

This clonotype appeared many times. The V and J genes are TRBV6-6 and TRBJ1-2; no firm D call. Germline V lookup: CDR1 MNHNY, CDR2 SVGAGI (reference sequence). The CDR3 consists of 12 residues. V lost 0 bases and J lost 7, with 6 bases in between. This chain's CDR3 is CASSYSSFGYTF. CDR3 sequence (DNA): TGTGCCAGCAGTTACTCGAGTTTTGGCTACACCTTC.

The chain uses TRBV12-3 or TRBV12-4 and TRBJ2-5, with 10 bases fitting TRBD1. The CDR3 runs to 14 residues. The J segment lost 5 bases and the V segment lost 4 bases, leaving 4 bases of the junction unmatched. The CDR3 loop reads CASSSGTGEETQYF. DNA for the CDR3: TGTGCCAGCAGTTCCGGGACAGGGGAGGAGACCCAGTACTTC.

The chain is built from TRBV7-8 and TRBJ2-2, with 15 bases fitting TRBD2. Per germline, CDR1 SGHVS and CDR2 FQNEAQ. This CDR3 region has 17 residues. J gave up 4 bases and V 5 bases, and 5 bases lay outside the gene matches. The DNA of the CDR3 is TGTGCCAGCAGCACCGGGACTAGCGGGAGGCCCACCGGGGAGCTGTTTTTT. The encoded protein is CASSTGTSGRPTGELFF.

This clonotype was seen ten or more times. The chain uses TRBV5-1 and TRBJ2-7; 9 bases are shared with TRBD1. CDR3 length: 15 residues. J gave up 0 bases and V 4 bases, and 5 bases lay outside the gene matches. From germline, CDR1 is SGHRS and CDR2 YFSETQ. The CDR3 region is CASSPGQGSSYEQYF. The CDR3 nucleotides are TGCGCCAGCAGCCCGGGACAGGGAAGCTCCTACGAGCAGTACTTC.

Notes on this clonotype: This may be a read error, as it is one base from a much larger clone. The CDR3 nucleotides are TGTGTCAGCAGCCCGGGACTAGCGGCAAACTACGAGCAGTACTTC. It codes for CVSSPGLAANYEQYF. This chain links TRBV13 with TRBJ2-7; 11 bases are shared with TRBD2. The V gene's germline CDR1 is PRHDT and CDR2 FYEKMQ (reference sequence). The length of the CDR3 is 15 residues.

This clonotype was detected many times. The chain couples TRBV4-1 to TRBJ2-3; D is undetermined. Trimming cost V 2 bases and J 1 base, with 10 bases left between them. This CDR3 is 15 amino acids long. Per the germline V gene, CDR1 is MGHRA and CDR2 is YSYEKL. In nucleotides, the CDR3 is TGCGCCAGCAGCCAACAATCTCTTCGCACAGATACGCAGTATTTT. This gives the protein CASSQQSLRTDTQYF.

J is TRBJ2-3 and V is TRBV15; no definite D call. CDR3 length: 14 residues. Germline CDR1 reads LNHNV; CDR2 reads YYDKDF (reference sequence). With 3 bases removed from V and 1 base from J, the gap between germline ends came to 8 bases. The CDR3 DNA is TGTGCCACCAGCAGGGAATGGGGCACAGATACGCAGTATTTT. This encodes CATSREWGTDTQYF.

CDR3 in amino acids: CSARGSNYGYTF. The CDR3 bases are TGCAGTGCTAGAGGGTCTAACTATGGCTACACCTTC. This chain connects TRBV20-1 to TRBJ1-2; unclear D gene. Per germline, CDR1 DFQATT and CDR2 SNEGSKA (reference sequence). The germline V and J ends were trimmed by 1 base and 0 bases, with 3 bases remaining between them. This CDR3 is built from 12 residues.

CDR3 nucleotide sequence: TGCGCCAGCAGCCAAGATTTACGACCCACCGGGGAGCTGTTTTTT. As protein: CASSQDLRPTGELFF. The chain employs TRBV4-1 and TRBJ2-2; D ambiguous. Per germline, CDR1 MGHRA and CDR2 YSYEKL. CDR3 length: 15 amino acids. V gave up 0 bases and J gave up 4 bases, with 9 bases separating them.

In this sample, this clonotype turned up many times. V usage is TRBV5-8 and J usage is TRBJ2-3; unclear D gene. There are 12 residues in the CDR3. The V end was cut by 0 bases, the J end by 6 bases, with 5 bases between. Per the germline V gene, CDR1 is SGHTS and CDR2 is YDEGEE. The DNA for the CDR3 is TGTGCCAGCAGCTTGGAGGTGGATACGCAGTATTTT. Encoded protein: CASSLEVDTQYF.

The chain is built from TRBV11-2 and TRBJ2-3; D is unresolved. Trimming stripped 1 base from V and 4 bases from J, with 9 bases between. The germline gives CDR1 SGHAT, CDR2 FQNNGV. This CDR3 region has 14 residues. The CDR3 loop reads CASSLGGFPDTQYF. As DNA, the CDR3 is TGTGCCAGCAGCTTAGGAGGATTCCCAGATACGCAGTATTTT.

This chain links TRBV7-9 with TRBJ2-5, with D maybe TRBD2 (6 bases). V lost 3 bases and J lost 1, with 24 bases in between. CDR3 size: 19 residues. CDR1 and CDR2 from the germline V gene are SEHNR and FQNEAQ (reference sequence). The CDR3 sequence: CASSLVGSVSHVLQETQYF. The CDR3 region has the DNA TGTGCCAGCAGCTTGGTCGGGAGTGTTTCTCACGTTCTCCAAGAGACCCAGTACTTC.

The V gene is TRBV10-3, the J gene TRBJ2-6; the D is unclear. Trimming removed 3 bases from V and 1 base from J, with 4 bases in between. This CDR3 has 14 amino acids. Germline lookup yields CDR1 ENHRY and CDR2 SYGVKD. CDR3 sequence (DNA): TGTGCCATCAGTGAAGTATCTGGGGCCAACGTCCTGACTTTC. This gives the protein CAISEVSGANVLTF.

The chain has TRBV7-8 and TRBJ2-5, with TRBD2 matching over 9 bases. The CDR3 is made up of 16 amino acids. J lost 6 bases, V lost 5 bases, and 13 bases had no gene match. The germline V gene has CDR1 SGHVS and CDR2 FQNEAQ. The CDR3 DNA is TGTGCCAGCAGCATGACAGCGGGGGGAGCCAAGAAGACCCAGTACTTC. Translating it yields CASSMTAGGAKKTQYF. Supplemented by reference TRBV7-8 and TRBJ2-5, the full variable domain reads GAGVSQSPRYKVAKRGQDVALRCDPISGHVSLFWYQQALGQGPEFLTYFQNEAQLDKSGLPSDRFFAERPEGSVSTLKIQRTQQEDSAVYLCASSMTAGGAKKTQYFGPGTRLLVL.

This clonotype was found many times. The chain employs TRBV29-1 and TRBJ2-5, with TRBD1 matching 10 bases. Losses at the gene ends were 7 bases for V and 3 bases for J; bases not matched to a gene: 8. Germline V lookup: CDR1 SQVTM, CDR2 ANQGSEA. The CDR3 contains 14 residues. The CDR3 protein is CSGGQGIEEETQYF. In nucleotides, the CDR3 is TGCAGCGGGGGACAGGGGATCGAAGAAGAGACCCAGTACTTC. Variable domain in full (rest from reference TRBV29-1 and TRBJ2-5): SAVISQKPSRDICQRGTSLTIQCQVDSQVTMMFWYRQQPGQSLTLIATANQGSEATYESGFVIDKFPISRPNLTFSTLTVSNMSPEDSSIYLCSGGQGIEEETQYFGPGTRLLVL.

The rearrangement joins TRBV10-3 to TRBJ2-2, with D perhaps TRBD1 or TRBD2 (7 bases each). V shed 6 bases and J shed 7 bases, with 12 bases lying between them. CDR1 is ENHRY, CDR2 SYGVKD, per germline. The CDR3 spans 13 residues. CDR3 residues: CAISSRGGGELFF. The CDR3 DNA is TGTGCCATCAGCAGCAGGGGGGGCGGGGAGCTGTTTTTT.